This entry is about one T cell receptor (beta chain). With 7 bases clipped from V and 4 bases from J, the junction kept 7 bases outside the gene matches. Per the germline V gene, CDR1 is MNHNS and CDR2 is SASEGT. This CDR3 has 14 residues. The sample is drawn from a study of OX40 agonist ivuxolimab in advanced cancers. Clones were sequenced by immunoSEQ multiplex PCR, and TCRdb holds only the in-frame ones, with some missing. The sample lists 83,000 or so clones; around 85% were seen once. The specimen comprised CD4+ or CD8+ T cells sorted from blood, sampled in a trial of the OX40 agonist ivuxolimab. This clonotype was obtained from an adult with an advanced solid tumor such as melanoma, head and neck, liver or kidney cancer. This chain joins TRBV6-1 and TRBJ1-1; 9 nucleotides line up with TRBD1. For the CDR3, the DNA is TGTGCCAGCACCAGGGACAGGGAAGGCACTGAAGCTTTCTTT. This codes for CASTRDREGTEAFF.